The 29 T cell receptor beta chains below all came from one sample that was sequenced in a study of blood T cells in healthy people across ages (dated by TCRdb to the mid-2010s). The library came from 5' RACE. The instrument given in TCRdb is Illumina HiSeq 2500. The second PCR ran for about 6 to 11 cycles and used a J-beta primer mix along with a sample-barcoded 5' primer. Through fastp at Q25 and MiXCR, TCRdb rebuilt clones from the public reads, retaining in-frame beta chains. Every CDR3 protein is listed once, alongside the most common genes and DNA of its rows. This sample has approximately 760,000 distinct CDR3 sequences in its table, and 25% of those were observed once. The biggest ten clones account for roughly a tenth of the sample. These data were likewise used in another study, on T cells of mothers and their children.

The specimen was blood. All receptors derive from a boy younger than 18 in good health.

This clonotype has just a few counts. V and J are TRBV20-1 and TRBJ2-5; TRBD2 aligns across 11 bases. TRBJ2-1 explains the end of the DNA better; the J call may be wrong. From germline, CDR1 is DFQATT and CDR2 SNEGSKA (reference sequence). CDR3 length equals 18 residues. CDR3 region: CSARDSVLGLAEYNEQFF. CDR3 nucleotide sequence: TGCAGTGCTAGAGATTCCGTATTGGGACTAGCGGAGTACAATGAGCAGTTCTTC.

The chain recombines TRBV11-2 with TRBJ2-7; D perhaps matches TRBD2 (6 bases). Trimming removed 0 bases from V and 3 bases from J, with 6 bases in between. CDR1 and CDR2 (germline): SGHAT, FQNNGV. This CDR3 has 13 residues. CDR3 sequence reads: CASSLERDYEQYF. CDR3 coding DNA: TGTGCCAGCAGCTTAGAGCGGGACTACGAGCAGTACTTC.

This clonotype was picked up a small number of times. The chain joins TRBV6-5 to TRBJ2-3; TRBD2 agrees at 8 bases. The CDR3 extends over 15 amino acids. From germline, CDR1 is MNHEY and CDR2 SVGAGI. V lost 6 bases, J lost 4 bases, and 9 bases stayed unmatched. CDR3 nucleotides: TGTGCCAGCAGGTCTGGCGGGAGGTTCTCAGATACGCAGTATTTT. Translated, it gives CASRSGGRFSDTQYF.

This clonotype was counted only a few times. The chain employs TRBV7-9 and TRBJ2-3, with 13 bases identical to TRBD2. J was trimmed by 6 bases and V by 5 bases; bases with no gene match: 8. The CDR3 runs 16 residues. Germline V gene sequence: CDR1 SEHNR, CDR2 FQNEAQ (reference sequence). CDR3 loop: CASSNTSGRVADTQYF. For the CDR3, the DNA is TGTGCCAGCAGCAATACTAGCGGGAGGGTTGCGGATACGCAGTATTTT. The full variable domain, in which reference TRBV7-9 and TRBJ2-3 provide the parts outside the CDR3, is DTGVSQNPRHKITKRGQNVTFRCDPISEHNRLYWYRQTLGQGPEFLTYFQNEAQLEKSRLLSDRFSAERPKGSFSTLEIQRTEQGDSAMYLCASSNTSGRVADTQYFGPGTRLTVL.

This clonotype was counted between two and nine times. The chain is built from TRBV29-1 and TRBJ2-5; tentative D call: TRBD1 (5 bases). With the DNA end fitting TRBJ2-1 better, the J assignment may be wrong. Germline CDR1 is SQVTM and CDR2 is ANQGSEA. This CDR3 is 10 amino acids long. The CDR3 DNA is TGCAGCGTTGAGACAGACAGGCAGTTCTTC. This sequence encodes CSVETDRQFF.

V gene TRBV20-1 combines with J gene TRBJ2-5; possibly TRBD1 for D (6 bases). The end of the DNA aligns better with TRBJ2-7, so the J call may be wrong. CDR1 and CDR2 (germline): DFQATT, SNEGSKA (reference sequence). The CDR3 totals 13 residues. This chain's CDR3 is CSAARQVVGEQYF. CDR3 sequence (DNA): TGCAGTGCTGCCAGACAGGTTGTGGGCGAGCAGTACTTC.

This clonotype occurred a few times. This chain connects TRBV6-1 to TRBJ2-1, with D possibly being TRBD2 (5 bases). V gave up 2 bases and J gave up 8 bases, with 13 bases separating them. CDR3 length: 14 amino acids. Per the germline V gene, CDR1 is MNHNS and CDR2 is SASEGT. In DNA form, the CDR3 reads TGTGCCAGCAGTGAATTCCGGGGTAAGGATGAGCAGTTCTTC. Translation: CASSEFRGKDEQFF.

V usage is TRBV25-1 and J usage is TRBJ2-5, with 9 positions matching TRBD2. In germline, CDR1 is MGHDK, CDR2 SYGVNS. The CDR3 runs 15 residues. J gave up 2 bases and V 5 bases, and 6 bases lay outside the gene matches. The CDR3 spells CASSTLAGQQETQYF. CDR3 in DNA: TGTGCCAGCAGTACTCTAGCGGGGCAGCAAGAGACCCAGTACTTC. The full variable domain, in which reference TRBV25-1 and TRBJ2-5 provide the parts outside the CDR3, is EADIYQTPRYLVIGTGKKITLECSQTMGHDKMYWYQQDPGMELHLIHYSYGVNSTEKGDLSSESTVSRIRTEHFPLTLESARPSHTSQYLCASSTLAGQQETQYFGPGTRLLVL.

This chain uses TRBV9 with TRBJ2-3; 10 nucleotides line up with TRBD2. The CDR3 covers 15 residues. Germline CDR1 and CDR2: SGDLS and YYNGEE. The V gene end was trimmed by 3 bases and the J gene end by 2 bases; junction bases not matched to a gene: 3. CDR3 sequence (DNA): TGTGCCAGCAGCGCGAGCGGGGGGGCCACAGATACGCAGTATTTT. Translated: CASSASGGATDTQYF. Supplemented by reference TRBV9 and TRBJ2-3, the full variable domain reads DSGVTQTPKHLITATGQRVTLRCSPRSGDLSVYWYQQSLDQGLQFLIQYYNGEERAKGNILERFSAQQFPDLHSELNLSSLELGDSALYFCASSASGGATDTQYFGPGTRLTVL.

CDR3 protein: CSVDKEEGYTF. CDR3 in DNA: TGCAGCGTTGATAAAGAAGAGGGCTACACCTTC. The chain employs TRBV29-1 and TRBJ1-2; D unresolved. CDR1 SQVTM and CDR2 ANQGSEA come from the germline V gene. Trimming took 3 bases from V and 8 from J, leaving 10 bases between them. The CDR3 covers 11 residues.

This clonotype was counted only a few times. This sequence joins TRBV7-2 and TRBJ2-3; D may correspond to TRBD1 or TRBD2 (6 bases each). The CDR3 totals 18 residues. From germline, CDR1 is SGHTA and CDR2 FQGNSA. V dropped 1 base and J dropped 3 bases, with 20 bases sitting between them. CDR3 in DNA: TGTGCCAGCAGCTTAGTCCAGGTGGGGGGCCCAAGTACAGATACGCAGTATTTT. It codes for CASSLVQVGGPSTDTQYF.

The rearrangement joins TRBV12-3 or TRBV12-4 to TRBJ1-2, with D possibly being TRBD1 (6 bases). This CDR3 spans 14 amino acids. Deletions cut 6 bases from V and 5 bases from J, with 16 bases between. CDR3 amino acids: CASSLQGIGYGYTF. DNA for the CDR3: TGTGCCAGCAGCTTACAGGGAATCGGATATGGCTACACCTTC.

This clonotype was observed a handful of times. The V and J genes are TRBV9 and TRBJ1-4; TRBD1 agrees at 11 bases. The CDR3 loop spans 15 amino acids. V gave up 4 bases and J gave up 8 bases; unmatched junction bases: 7. Germline V gene lookup returns CDR1 SGDLS and CDR2 YYNGEE. CDR3 region: CASSLWTGGAEKLFF. The CDR3 nucleotides read TGTGCCAGCAGCCTCTGGACAGGGGGCGCGGAAAAACTGTTTTTT.

The CDR3 nucleotides read TGTGCCAGCAGCGCGACAGGACAGGTCTCCTACGAGCAGTACTTC. Translation gives CASSATGQVSYEQYF. The chain combines TRBV7-8 with TRBJ2-7, with 7 bases fitting TRBD1. Germline V gives CDR1 SGHVS, CDR2 FQNEAQ. The CDR3 contains 15 residues. Germline trimming cut 5 bases from V and 0 bases from J; bases unmatched to any gene: 7. Based on the CDR3 plus reference TRBV7-8 and TRBJ2-7, the full variable domain is GAGVSQSPRYKVAKRGQDVALRCDPISGHVSLFWYQQALGQGPEFLTYFQNEAQLDKSGLPSDRFFAERPEGSVSTLKIQRTQQEDSAVYLCASSATGQVSYEQYFGPGTRLTVT.

This sequence joins TRBV4-1 and TRBJ2-1, with D possibly being TRBD2 (6 bases). The CDR3 runs to 16 residues. Trimming took 0 bases from V and 0 from J, leaving 9 bases between them. Germline V gene lookup returns CDR1 MGHRA and CDR2 YSYEKL. CDR3 sequence (DNA): TGCGCCAGCAGCCAAGATGACGGGAGCTCCTACAATGAGCAGTTCTTC. This sequence encodes CASSQDDGSSYNEQFF.

V is TRBV6-6 and J is TRBJ2-2; D is ambiguous. Germline V CDR1 and CDR2: MNHNY, SVGAGI (reference sequence). Trimming took off 4 bases at V and 8 bases at J, with 2 bases between the two ends. The CDR3 sequence is 10 residues long. CDR3 sequence (DNA): TGTGCCAGCAGTTGGGGGGAGCTGTTTTTT. Encoded protein: CASSWGELFF.

With respect to this clonotype: The junction departs from germline at one end; a sequencing error may be responsible. The chain is built from TRBV12-3 or TRBV12-4 and TRBJ2-2; 8 positions match TRBD1. This CDR3 comprises 15 residues. CDR3 residues: CVSNPGTGNTGELFF. The DNA for the CDR3 is TGTGTCAGCAATCCCGGGACAGGGAACACCGGGGAGCTGTTTTTT.

This clonotype was detected a few times. This rearrangement joins TRBV29-1 to TRBJ1-1; D not certain. Germline V CDR1 and CDR2: SQVTM, ANQGSEA. This CDR3 has 11 residues. The ends were cut back, 4 bases at V and 0 bases at J, with 3 bases in the middle. CDR3 in amino acids: CSVGMNTEAFF. The CDR3 DNA reads as TGCAGCGTTGGGATGAACACTGAAGCTTTCTTT.

The chain combines TRBV2 with TRBJ2-5; D not certain. The CDR3 is made up of 12 amino acids. The V end lost 3 bases, the J end lost 7 bases, and 9 bases lay between the germline ends. The germline CDR1 and CDR2 sequences are SNHLY and FYNNEI. In nucleotides, the CDR3 is TGTGCCAGCAGTGATCTTCAGCCGACCCAGTACTTC. Protein product: CASSDLQPTQYF.

This clonotype was recorded a few times. This chain joins TRBV7-2 and TRBJ2-5; maybe TRBD1 (6 bases). CDR1 is SGHTA and CDR2 is FQGNSA in the germline V gene. This CDR3 is built from 13 residues. V was pared by 3 bases and J by 4 bases, with 9 bases between. The CDR3 nucleotides are TGTGCCAGCAGCTTCATGGGGGCAGAGACCCAGTACTTC. Residues: CASSFMGAETQYF.

This clonotype was recorded a few times. V usage is TRBV20-1 and J usage is TRBJ2-4; possible D gene TRBD1, 5 bases. The V and J ends lost 3 bases and 5 bases respectively, with 11 bases between them. Germline V CDR1 and CDR2: DFQATT, SNEGSKA (reference sequence). The length of the CDR3 is 13 residues. The CDR3 DNA reads TGCAGTGCTAGGTCCGACAGACAAAACATTCAGTACTTC. It is translated as CSARSDRQNIQYF.

The rearrangement uses TRBV5-6 and TRBJ2-3, with 7 bases aligning to TRBD2. This CDR3 contains 14 residues. Germline loops: CDR1 SGHDT, CDR2 YYEEEE. The trim removed 4 bases at V and 6 bases at J, leaving 8 bases unmatched. CDR3: CASSQSGAGDTQYF. The CDR3 coding sequence is TGTGCCAGCAGCCAAAGCGGGGCGGGGGATACGCAGTATTTT.

This rearrangement joins TRBV5-6 to TRBJ2-5; TRBD1 matches 7 bases. The end of the DNA is better explained by TRBJ2-7, so the J call may be wrong. The germline gives CDR1 SGHDT, CDR2 YYEEEE. This CDR3 is 15 amino acids long. CDR3 sequence reads: CASSFRQGPSYEQYF. The CDR3 DNA reads TGTGCCAGCAGCTTCCGACAGGGCCCTTCCTACGAGCAGTACTTC.

V usage is TRBV6-2 or TRBV6-3 and J usage is TRBJ2-3; 8 bases line up with TRBD1. V was pared by 6 bases and J by 3 bases, with 11 bases of the junction left unmatched. CDR3 length: 16 amino acids. Germline V gives CDR1 MNHEY, CDR2 SVGEGT. CDR3 nucleotide sequence: TGTGCCAGCAGCCGTCAGGGGGCACAGGGTACAGATACGCAGTATTTT. Amino acids: CASSRQGAQGTDTQYF.

This clonotype showed up just a few times. The chain has TRBV20-1 and TRBJ1-2; D uncertain. Germline V gene sequence: CDR1 DFQATT, CDR2 SNEGSKA (reference sequence). V gave up 2 bases and J gave up 0 bases, with 13 bases separating them. This CDR3 is 15 amino acids long. For the CDR3, the DNA is TGCAGTGCTAGAATTGCGCAGTTAGCTAACTATGGCTACACCTTC. This translates into CSARIAQLANYGYTF.

This clonotype was observed a handful of times. The chain recombines TRBV4-3 with TRBJ2-7; 7 bases map to TRBD2. Germline V gene sequence: CDR1 LGHNA, CDR2 YSLEER. V gave up 0 bases and J gave up 5 bases; unmatched junction bases: 10. This CDR3 spans 16 amino acids. CDR3 in amino acids: CASSQDYRDYPNEQYF. In nucleotides, the CDR3 is TGCGCCAGCAGCCAAGATTACCGGGACTACCCCAACGAGCAGTACTTC.

This clonotype was seen more than once but under ten times. The chain recombines TRBV20-1 with TRBJ1-2; D is unclear. The CDR3 covers 12 residues. V dropped 3 bases and J dropped 5 bases, with 10 bases sitting between them. Germline V gene sequence: CDR1 DFQATT, CDR2 SNEGSKA (reference sequence). The CDR3 sequence: CSASHRSYGYTF. DNA of the CDR3: TGCAGTGCTAGTCACAGATCGTATGGCTACACCTTC.

The CDR3 nucleotides read TGCAGCGTTGGAGTGTCGAAAGAAAACACCATATATTTT. Translated, it gives CSVGVSKENTIYF. This chain connects TRBV29-1 to TRBJ1-3; D gene ambiguous. The CDR3 sequence is 13 residues long. The V and J ends lost 4 bases and 6 bases respectively, with 13 bases between them. The germline V gene encodes CDR1 SQVTM and CDR2 ANQGSEA.

The chain joins TRBV12-3 or TRBV12-4 to TRBJ1-1; 8 bases are a match to TRBD1. This CDR3 region has 14 residues. J lost 3 bases, V lost 7 bases, and 7 bases had no gene match. CDR3 sequence reads: CASNPGGGDTEAFF. As DNA, the CDR3 is TGTGCCAGCAACCCAGGGGGCGGGGACACTGAAGCTTTCTTT.